What follows describes a single T cell receptor (beta chain). Its target is unknown. V was trimmed by 2 bases and J by 2 bases, leaving 6 bases between them. Germline CDR1 reads SNHLY; CDR2 reads FYNNEI. This CDR3 is built from 13 residues. This sample was taken from a study of Ad26.COV2.S vaccination and SARS-CoV-2 variants. General study findings and limits: Vaccinees showed greater spike-specific TCR breadth than placebo recipients.

The treatment denotes: about 20 received Ad26.COV2.S at low or high dose, single or two shots; five or six received placebo; per-sample allocation not given. The samples date from day 63 after the first vaccine or placebo injection. Some clones are missing from TCRdb's copy, which holds only in-frame ones; the method was immunoSEQ multiplex PCR. The table includes about 450,000 clones, 80% to 90% detected once. The sequence derives from a person between 18 and 59 years old who received the Ad26.COV2.S COVID-19 vaccine or a placebo. The chain recombines TRBV2 with TRBJ1-2; no clear D gene. Sequences were derived from peripheral blood, sampled in a trial of Ad26.COV2.S vaccine versus placebo. The CDR3 here is CASSESGNYGYTF. For the CDR3, the DNA is TGTGCCAGCAGTGAATCGGGGAACTATGGCTACACCTTC. The variable domain in full, with the rest retrieved from reference TRBV2 and TRBJ1-2, is EPEVTQTPSHQVTQMGQEVILRCVPISNHLYFYWYRQILGQKVEFLVSFYNNEISEKSEIFDDQFSVERPDGSNFTLKIRSTKLEDSAMYFCASSESGNYGYTFGSGTRLTVV.